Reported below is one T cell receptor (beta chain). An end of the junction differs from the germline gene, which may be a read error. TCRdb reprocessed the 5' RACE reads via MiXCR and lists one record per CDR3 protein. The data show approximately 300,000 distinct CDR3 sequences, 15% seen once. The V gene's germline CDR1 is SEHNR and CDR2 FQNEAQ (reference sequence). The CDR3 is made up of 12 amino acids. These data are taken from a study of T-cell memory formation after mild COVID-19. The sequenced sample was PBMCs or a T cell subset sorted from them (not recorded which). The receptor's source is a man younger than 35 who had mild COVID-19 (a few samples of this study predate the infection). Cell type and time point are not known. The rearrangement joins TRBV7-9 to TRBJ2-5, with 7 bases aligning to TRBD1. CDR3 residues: CASSPTRDSQNF. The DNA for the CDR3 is TGTGCCAGCAGCCCCACCCGGGACAGTCAGAACTTC.